Each of the 14 T cell receptor beta chains below was sequenced from the same sample in a study of blood T cell repertoires in COVID-19. Using immunoSEQ multiplex PCR, the repertoire was profiled, and TCRdb retains in-frame clones only, with some absent. Of 55,000 to 75,000 clones in the sample, around 70% were seen once. Sequenced material: peripheral blood. Receptors originate from a man in his 60s with acute or convalescent COVID-19.

This chain uses TRBV6-6 with TRBJ2-5; 12 bases align to TRBD2. CDR1 is MNHNY and CDR2 is SVGAGI in the germline V gene (reference sequence). V dropped 4 bases and J dropped 4; count of bases not matched to a gene: 1. The CDR3 is made up of 14 amino acids. CDR3 DNA sequence: TGTGCCAGCAGTTCGACTAGCGGGGGAGAGACCCAGTACTTC. It encodes CASSSTSGGETQYF.

J is TRBJ2-2 and V is TRBV19; D gene ambiguous. This CDR3 has 13 amino acids. The V gene lost 3 bases and the J gene lost 7 bases, with 9 bases spanning the gap. Germline CDR1 reads LNHDA; CDR2 reads SQIVND (reference sequence). The CDR3 region has the DNA TGTGCCAGTAGTATTCAGGCTCGCGGGGAGCTGTTTTTT. It yields the protein CASSIQARGELFF.

The CDR3 nucleotides are TGTGCCAGCAGGGCCCTCGGGACACCTTGGGAGCAGTACGTC. It translates to CASRALGTPWEQYV. This rearrangement joins TRBV2 to TRBJ2-7, with D perhaps TRBD1 (6 bases). This CDR3 has 14 amino acids. V lost 6 bases and J 7 bases, leaving 19 bases between the germline ends. Germline CDR1 is SNHLY and CDR2 is FYNNEI.

This clone was detected a few times. The chain has TRBV5-6 and TRBJ2-1; 9 nucleotides match TRBD1. V lost 0 bases, J lost 4 bases, and 5 bases stayed unmatched. This CDR3 is built from 16 residues. Germline V lookup: CDR1 SGHDT, CDR2 YYEEEE. DNA for the CDR3: TGTGCCAGCAGCTTGGACGGGACAGGGAAGTACAATGAGCAGTTCTTC. Translated, it gives CASSLDGTGKYNEQFF.

The rearrangement links TRBV29-1 to TRBJ2-3, with a weak D call TRBD2 (7 bases). V shed 2 bases and J shed 6 bases, with 15 bases lying between them. This CDR3 comprises 14 residues. Germline V gene sequence: CDR1 SQVTM, CDR2 ANQGSEA. The CDR3 region is CSVERGRADDTQYF. The DNA of the CDR3 is TGCAGCGTTGAAAGGGGGAGGGCCGACGATACGCAGTATTTT.

This chain uses TRBV5-5 with TRBJ1-3, with D perhaps matching TRBD1 (5 bases). There are 17 residues in the CDR3. Per the germline V gene, CDR1 is SGHKS and CDR2 is YYEKEE (reference sequence). Trimming removed 0 bases at V and 0 bases at J, with 13 bases between. CDR3 DNA sequence: TGTGCCAGCAGCTTGGCTGGGATAGGGGTCTCTGGAAACACCATATATTTT. Encoded protein: CASSLAGIGVSGNTIYF.

The V gene is TRBV30, the J gene TRBJ1-5; 8 positions agree with TRBD1. V shed 5 bases and J 7 bases; nucleotides not matched to a gene: 4. CDR3 length equals 12 residues. Germline V gives CDR1 GTSNPN, CDR2 SVGIG (reference sequence). The CDR3 coding sequence is TGTGCCTGGGGGACAGGTGGACAGCCCCAGCATTTT. Amino acids: CAWGTGGQPQHF.

The chain uses TRBV28 and TRBJ2-1, with D perhaps matching TRBD2 (6 bases). With 4 bases removed from V and 8 bases from J, the gap between germline ends came to 15 bases. The CDR3 runs 14 residues. Germline V gene data show CDR1 as MDHEN and CDR2 as SYDVKM. DNA of the CDR3: TGTGCCAGCAGTTCCTTGGCGGGGCTCGATGAGCAGTTCTTC. Its protein product is CASSSLAGLDEQFF.

The chain recombines TRBV7-8 with TRBJ1-1; no firm D call. V gave up 5 bases and J gave up 4 bases, with 8 bases separating them. From germline, CDR1 is SGHVS and CDR2 FQNEAQ. The CDR3 runs to 12 residues. This CDR3 reads CASSVMSTEAFF. In nucleotides, the CDR3 is TGTGCCAGCAGCGTCATGTCCACTGAAGCTTTCTTT.

The chain carries TRBV27 and TRBJ2-7; TRBD2 matches at 9 bases. V was clipped by 3 bases and J by 4 bases; unmatched bases: 10. Looked up from germline, CDR1 is MNHEY and CDR2 is SMNVEV (reference sequence). The CDR3 totals 16 residues. CDR3 residues: CASSFSGGAYPYEQYV. The DNA for the CDR3 is TGTGCCAGCAGTTTTAGCGGGGGCGCGTACCCTTACGAGCAGTACGTC.

The J gene is TRBJ2-3, the V gene TRBV5-1; TRBD1 is a possible D gene (6 bases). V lost 4 bases to trimming and J lost 4 bases, with 13 bases between them. There are 14 residues in the CDR3. The germline CDR1 and CDR2 sequences are SGHRS and YFSETQ. The CDR3 DNA follows: TGCGCCAGCAGCCCAATGACAGGATCAGATACGCAGTATTTT. This encodes CASSPMTGSDTQYF.

CDR3 sequence reads: CAWSLTGAIYGYTF. The CDR3 DNA reads TGTGCCTGGAGTCTGACAGGGGCAATCTATGGCTACACCTTC. The chain is built from TRBV30 and TRBJ1-2; TRBD1 matches at 8 bases. CDR1 and CDR2 (germline): GTSNPN, SVGIG (reference sequence). V was clipped by 2 bases and J by 4 bases; unmatched bases: 6. The CDR3 has 14 residues.

V and J are TRBV14 and TRBJ2-2, with D perhaps matching TRBD2 (7 bases). This CDR3 is built from 15 residues. V was cut by 4 bases and J by 4 bases, with 13 bases left in between. The germline V gene has CDR1 SGHDN and CDR2 FVKESK. The CDR3 region has the DNA TGTGCCAGCAGCCCACGGGGGGCAGGCACCGGGGAGCTGTTTTTT. It is translated as CASSPRGAGTGELFF.

Only a few counts were recorded for this clone. This chain's CDR3 is CASSPAFRGHYIQYF. CDR3 DNA sequence: TGTGCCAGTAGCCCCGCCTTCCGGGGTCATTACATTCAGTACTTC. The rearrangement links TRBV19 to TRBJ2-4, with a possible D match to TRBD2 (5 bases). V was pared by 6 bases and J by 8 bases, with 20 bases between. This CDR3 spans 15 amino acids. Germline assignment: CDR1 LNHDA and CDR2 SQIVND (reference sequence).